The present T cell receptor (beta chain) was sequenced within a study of T cell clonality in common variable immunodeficiency. From germline, CDR1 is SEHNR and CDR2 FQNEAQ (reference sequence). This CDR3 spans 15 amino acids. Trimming removed 0 bases at V and 9 bases at J, with 15 bases between. Findings of the study overall: CVID subjects shared fewer TCRbeta clones than healthy controls did. TCRbeta clonality was increased in CVID versus healthy controls.

This clone was counted at least ten times. Its antigen remains unknown. From the germline J gene comes the end of the CDR3, since the read stops 3 residues before it. Sequencing input was equivalent genomic DNA from CVID and controls. This table comes from immunoSEQ multiplex PCR, and its TCRdb copy is limited to in-frame clones, with some not included. Recorded here are under 45,000 clones, none singletons. The sequence was obtained from a person aged 18-70 years in good health. The V and J genes are TRBV7-9 and TRBJ2-1; D is perhaps TRBD1 (6 bases). Sequencing was performed on peripheral blood mononuclear cells. The CDR3: CASSLAAGARVEQFF. CDR3 DNA, as far as it was read: TGTGCCAGCAGCTTAGCCGCAGGGGCGAGGGTTGAG.